This T cell receptor (beta chain) was observed in a study of shared clonotypes between healthy human individuals (dated by TCRdb to between 2020 and 2021). Broadly, across the study: Two women and a few men aged 18 to 49 years were included in the cohort. For each donor, three plates each were used for CD4 naive and CD4 memory, two plates were used for CD8 naive, and one plate was used for CD8 memory. The study deeply sequenced blood TCR repertoires of about 5 healthy adults to estimate repertoire size and the extent of clonotype sharing between individuals. Libraries were prepared and TCR repertoires were sequenced by different laboratories using diverse techniques, in order to increase sequencing depth and limit assay-specific biases. Between about 0.85 and 10 billion PBMCs per donor were obtained by leukapheresis. Study-wide findings and limitations: Sampling was limited to blood, and TCR repertoires in tissue likely differ from TCR repertoires in blood. Across several donors, around 5% of naive CD4, roughly 3.4% of naive CD8, 2.3% of memory CD4, and approximately 0.4% of memory CD8 clonotypes were shared. Based on pairwise subsampling, the degree of clonotype sharing among donors was expected to be affected by sequencing depth. The genetic and exposure-history diversity represented was limited by the small number of donors. Higher generation probabilities were observed for clonotypes shared by all four sorted-subset donors than for non-shared clonotypes. Even with the large sequencing depth, rarefaction of the sorted-subset datasets indicated that sequencing was incomplete. Estimated clonotype richness was generally larger for naive than for memory subsets.

The germline V gene supplies CDR1 SGHDT and CDR2 YYEEEE. The trim is 0 bases for V and 4 bases for J, with a gap of 8 bases between the germline ends. From cysteine to phenylalanine, the CDR3 is 13 amino acids long. Only CDR3 DNA remains: 39 bases, in frame from the first base. Notes on this clone: No cognate antigen has been identified for it. The sample holds no much larger clone one base away, and base qualities are not on file.

Using the deep immunoSEQ assay, multiplex PCR amplified TCR CDR3 regions from genomic DNA. For each cell subset, the extracted genomic DNA was distributed evenly across all wells of several immunoSEQ 96-well plates, and each plate served as one replicate. For sorted subsets, roughly 200 ng of genomic DNA, equivalent to around 29,000 T cell genomes, went into each replicate PCR. Purified libraries were measured with a Qubit 3.0 fluorometer, size-checked on a Bioanalyzer 2100, and measured again with the KAPA Library Quantification kit. Each immunoSEQ 96-well plate was sequenced on its own single-read 150-cycle Illumina NextSeq 550 flow cell. The paper's data handling went like this. Because only junctional sequences without quality scores were contained in the immunoSEQ output, filtering matching that applied to full-length reads could not be performed. To assign V/J genes and CDR3, sequences were annotated using PyIR, a Python wrapper for IgBLAST v1.9, with IMGT germline references. Reads with weak V/J assignments (E-value above 1e-6), missing CDR3, stop codons, out-of-frame junctions, or ambiguous translated residues were removed. V3J clonotypes were defined as sequences sharing the same inferred V gene, J gene, and CDR3 amino acid sequence. Percentage overlap between repertoires was calculated by dividing the number of shared unique clonotypes by the size of the smaller repertoire. RTK rarefaction, the Chao1 estimator, and Recon v2.1 estimates of unobserved clonotypes were used to assess repertoire richness. Generation probabilities for all TCRbeta clonotypes obtained by the gDNA method from a few donors were computed using OLGA. TCRdb took over this immuneACCESS table, retaining in-frame rearrangements with V and J assigned. Such tables are incomplete; in checked studies, under half of the missing clones stem from an unresolved V gene, and the remainder is unexplained. V, J and clone size are taken as reported in that table, and D and trimming were inferred from the DNA itself. The table for this sample lists approximately 2,200,000 clones; 90% to 95% of them were counted only once. Together, the top ten hold over 1.5% of the sample.

CD8 naive samples consisted of CD45RO-negative cells that were positively selected for CCR7, yielding a CD45RA+CCR7+ population without TemRA cells. Healthy HIV-negative adults with no recently reported acute infections or vaccinations were included as donors. All donors were Caucasian adults living in Nashville, Tennessee, USA. Blood was obtained by leukapheresis, after which PBMCs were separated by Ficoll-Histopaque density gradient centrifugation and cryopreserved in liquid nitrogen vapor phase. Analytical flow cytometry was used to check the purity and quantity of each magnetically sorted T cell population. Each sorted fraction had its genomic DNA isolated and then quantified by UV absorbance on a Nanodrop 2000c.

The clonotype comes from a man aged 18 to 29 in good health. Some clones in this sample may be carry-over from other donors' samples. The chain was built from TRBV5-6 and TRBJ2-7, with the D gene call left open. Sequences were obtained from naive CD8+ T cells from PBMCs. What this sample's cell subset or site label stands for: CD45RA+CCR7+. The CDR3 protein: CASSLEATYEQYF. At the DNA level, the sequence is TGTGCCAGCAGCTTGGAGGCGACGTACGAGCAGTACTTC.